This passage covers 8 T cell receptor beta chains from one sample sequenced in a study of early T cells in non-severe SARS-CoV-2 infection. TCRdb recomputed calls from the 5' RACE reads with MiXCR, one row per CDR3 protein. Here the sample spans 90,000 to 120,000 distinct CDR3 sequences, around 10% being singletons. Material for sequencing was whole blood. The receptors originated from an adult who was a healthcare worker with PCR-confirmed SARS-CoV-2 infection or an uninfected control (not recorded which).

The chain couples TRBV7-2 to TRBJ2-3; 14 bases match TRBD2. CDR3 length: 21 residues. V gave up 5 bases and J gave up 5 bases; unmatched junction bases: 21. CDR1 is SGHTA, CDR2 FQGNSA, per germline. CDR3 nucleotides: TGTGCCAGCAGCCCTCTGCCGGGACTAGCGGGAGCATATCAGGGAGGAGATACGCAGTATTTT. Its translation is CASSPLPGLAGAYQGGDTQYF.

This clonotype was seen ten or more times. The chain links TRBV20-1 to TRBJ2-1, with 10 positions matching TRBD2. The CDR3 contains 14 residues. CDR1 is DFQATT and CDR2 is SNEGSKA in the germline V gene (reference sequence). V lost 3 bases and J lost 6; bases outside the gene matches: 5. CDR3 amino acids: CSASPSGSVNEQFF. CDR3 coding DNA: TGCAGTGCTAGTCCTAGCGGGAGTGTCAATGAGCAGTTCTTC.

This clonotype was seen repeatedly, ten times or more. The chain recombines TRBV11-2 with TRBJ2-7; no clear D gene. CDR1 is SGHAT and CDR2 is FQNNGV in the germline V gene. The ends were cut back, 1 base at V and 3 bases at J, with 7 bases in the middle. The CDR3 runs to 13 residues. This chain's CDR3 is CASSLGGGYEQYF. Written as DNA, the CDR3 is TGTGCCAGCAGCTTAGGGGGTGGCTACGAGCAGTACTTC.

There are many counts of this clonotype. This sequence joins TRBV15 and TRBJ2-5, with unresolved D. Germline assignment: CDR1 LNHNV and CDR2 YYDKDF (reference sequence). The CDR3 is 13 residues long. Trimming cost V 3 bases and J 5 bases, with 10 bases left between them. The CDR3 sequence is CATSSDPSETQYF. The DNA of the CDR3 is TGTGCCACCAGCAGTGATCCGTCCGAGACCCAGTACTTC. Based on the CDR3 plus reference TRBV15 and TRBJ2-5, the full variable domain is DAMVIQNPRYQVTQFGKPVTLSCSQTLNHNVMYWYQQKSSQAPKLLFHYYDKDFNNEADTPDNFQSRRPNTSFCFLDIRSPGLGDTAMYLCATSSDPSETQYFGPGTRLLVL.

This clonotype was seen ten or more times. The chain carries TRBV7-2 and TRBJ2-7; D possibly matches TRBD1 or TRBD2 (6 bases each). V lost 7 bases to trimming and J lost 4 bases, with 20 bases between them. Germline V gene data show CDR1 as SGHTA and CDR2 as FQGNSA. CDR3 length: 15 residues. DNA of the CDR3: TGTGCCAGCACCCAGGGGCCGCACGGAGGGTACGAGCAGTACTTC. As protein: CASTQGPHGGYEQYF.

The chain joins TRBV18 to TRBJ2-5; TRBD2 is a possible D gene (5 bases). Germline V lookup: CDR1 KGHSH, CDR2 LQKENI. Trimming pared 2 bases from V and 5 bases from J, leaving 9 bases between. The CDR3 is 13 amino acids. This chain's CDR3 is CASSPIRRETQYF. The CDR3 region has the DNA TGTGCCAGCTCACCAATCAGGAGGGAGACCCAGTACTTC.

The genes are TRBV7-2 and TRBJ2-7, with 9 bases matching TRBD1. The germline V gene has CDR1 SGHTA and CDR2 FQGNSA. J lost 2 bases, V lost 6 bases, and 5 bases had no gene match. There are 14 residues in the CDR3. The CDR3 DNA is TGTGCCAGCAGTTCGGACAGGGGAACCTACGAGCAGTACTTC. It encodes CASSSDRGTYEQYF.

The V gene is TRBV7-2, the J gene TRBJ2-1, with D possibly matching TRBD2 (5 bases). The V end lost 5 bases, the J end lost 9 bases, and 14 bases lay between the germline ends. Germline V gives CDR1 SGHTA, CDR2 FQGNSA. The length of the CDR3 is 13 residues. The CDR3 DNA reads TGTGCCAGCAGCCACCCGGGGATGGGTGAGCAGTTCTTC. Residues: CASSHPGMGEQFF.